Reported below is one T cell receptor (beta chain). Its specificity is not known. The V gene lost 8 bases and the J gene lost 1 base, with 14 bases spanning the gap. The CDR3 is 14 amino acids. In germline, CDR1 is SEHNR, CDR2 FQNEAQ (reference sequence). TCRdb fed the reads into MiXCR, producing one record per CDR3 protein. The sample carries about 130,000 distinct CDR3 sequences, 8.8% recorded once. The data originate from a study of T cell repertoires in cytomegalovirus infection. Study-wide background: TCR beta signatures that were public indicated CMV infection and matching HLA type.

General study results and limits: Ex vivo, HLA-C-restricted CMV-specific TCR beta clonotypes prevailed over the rest of the response. Cumulative public TCR beta family frequency identified CMV carriers with the relevant HLA.

This sequence joins TRBV7-9 and TRBJ1-1; no firm D call. What was sequenced was PBMCs. This TCR was recovered from a human donor in good health (CMV status not recorded). Some clones in this sample may be carry-over from other donors' samples. The CDR3 DNA sequence: TGTGCCAGCTGGACGAAAGGAGCGAACACTGAAGCTTTCTTT. Amino acids: CASWTKGANTEAFF.